These 25 T cell receptor beta chains share one sample of origin, sequenced in a study of molecular identifiers for immune sequencing clone quantification. From the PCR reads, TCRdb called clonotypes with MiXCR, one entry per CDR3 protein. This table has some 65,000 distinct CDR3 sequences, approximately 18% appearing once. Sequenced material: naive CD8+ T cells from blood, with Jurkat cell RNA spiked in. Subset meaning: FACS-sorted CD8+CD4-CCR7+CD45RA+ naive T cells. These receptors were collected from a human donor in good health. Some libraries in this study had Jurkat cell RNA spiked in.

This clonotype showed up many times. This rearrangement joins TRBV6-2 or TRBV6-3 to TRBJ2-3, with D possibly called TRBD1 or TRBD2 (5 bases each). Germline V gene sequence: CDR1 MNHEY, CDR2 SVGEGT. V shed 2 bases and J shed 2 bases, with 14 bases lying between them. CDR3 size: 16 residues. CDR3 nucleotide sequence: TGTGCCAGCAGTTACGCCACAGGACTCCCCACAGATACGCAGTATTTT. Translating it yields CASSYATGLPTDTQYF.

This clonotype was found many times. CDR3 sequence reads: CASSGDGSYEQYF. DNA for the CDR3: TGTGCCAGTAGTGGTGACGGATCCTACGAGCAGTACTTC. The chain links TRBV19 to TRBJ2-7; D not resolved. The CDR3 loop spans 13 amino acids. Trimming shortened V by 5 bases and J by 1 base, and 9 bases separated the two germline ends. CDR1 and CDR2 (germline): LNHDA, SQIVND (reference sequence).

This clonotype turned up a few times. This rearrangement joins TRBV27 to TRBJ1-3; D not certain. Trimming took 5 bases from V and 1 from J, leaving 9 bases between them. CDR1 is MNHEY and CDR2 is SMNVEV in the germline V gene (reference sequence). The CDR3 spans 14 residues. CDR3 residues: CASSHDGSGNTIYF. CDR3 nucleotide sequence: TGTGCCAGCAGTCACGACGGATCTGGAAACACCATATATTTT.

This clonotype occurred many times. The gene calls are TRBV6-7 and TRBJ1-5; unclear D gene. TRBV6-7 is an open reading frame, and its role is uncertain. The CDR3 runs 13 residues. Trimming took 9 bases from V and 8 from J, leaving 17 bases between them. The CDR3 protein is CARNLRGFEPQHF. DNA of the CDR3: TGTGCCAGGAACCTCCGCGGGTTTGAGCCCCAGCATTTT.

This clonotype was recorded many times. The CDR3 region is CASSFVARGTTDTQYF. CDR3 sequence (DNA): TGTGCCAGCAGCTTCGTGGCTCGGGGCACGACAGATACGCAGTATTTT. This chain links TRBV13 with TRBJ2-3; D possibly matches TRBD1 or TRBD2 (5 bases each). Germline-derived CDR1 and CDR2 are PRHDT and FYEKMQ (reference sequence). This CDR3 spans 16 amino acids. The V and J ends lost 3 bases and 3 bases respectively, with 16 bases between them. Full variable domain (remainder filled in from reference TRBV13 and TRBJ2-3): AAGVIQSPRHLIKEKRETATLKCYPIPRHDTVYWYQQGPGQDPQFLISFYEKMQSDKGSIPDRFSAQQFSDYHSELNMSSLELGDSALYFCASSFVARGTTDTQYFGPGTRLTVL.

This clonotype came up many times. This chain connects TRBV27 to TRBJ1-6; 8 positions match TRBD1. The length of the CDR3 is 16 residues. The junction had 8 bases not matched to a gene; V was cut back by 7 bases and J by 3 bases. Germline CDR1 MNHEY, CDR2 SMNVEV (reference sequence). CDR3 DNA sequence: TGTGCCAGCAATTCCCTCACAGGGGGCTATAATTCACCCCTCCACTTT. Its protein product is CASNSLTGGYNSPLHF.

This clonotype has a count of ten or more. The V gene is TRBV14, the J gene TRBJ2-7; TRBD1 or TRBD2 may be the D gene (5 bases each). The germline gives CDR1 SGHDN, CDR2 FVKESK. V gave up 2 bases and J gave up 2 bases, with 10 bases separating them. CDR3 length: 14 amino acids. The CDR3 region is CASSQWDGTYEQYF. CDR3 bases: TGTGCCAGCAGCCAATGGGACGGAACCTACGAGCAGTACTTC.

This clonotype was seen repeatedly, ten times or more. The chain carries TRBV30 and TRBJ2-3, with 7 bases identical to TRBD1. CDR1 and CDR2 from the germline V gene are GTSNPN and SVGIG (reference sequence). Unmatched junction bases numbered 9, after V lost 5 bases and J lost 4 bases. CDR3 length equals 14 residues. CDR3 sequence reads: CAWDPGQTSDTQYF. The CDR3 bases are TGTGCCTGGGACCCGGGACAGACTTCAGATACGCAGTATTTT.

This clonotype showed up just a few times. The CDR3 protein is CASRTPEPYNEQFF. CDR3 nucleotide sequence: TGTGCCAGCAGAACGCCTGAACCTTACAATGAGCAGTTCTTC. The rearrangement uses TRBV6-2 or TRBV6-3 and TRBJ2-1; D is ambiguous. Germline assignment: CDR1 MNHEY and CDR2 SVGEGT. The V end was cut by 6 bases, the J end by 4 bases, with 13 bases between. The CDR3 length is 14 residues.

This clonotype was recorded a few times. The chain combines TRBV15 with TRBJ2-7; weak D call: TRBD2 (5 bases). Germline V lookup: CDR1 LNHNV, CDR2 YYDKDF (reference sequence). The CDR3 is 15 residues long. V was pared by 0 bases and J by 0 bases, with 9 bases between. The CDR3 is CATSRETGSSYEQYF. CDR3 DNA: TGTGCCACCAGCAGAGAGACGGGGAGCTCCTACGAGCAGTACTTC.

This chain uses TRBV5-8 with TRBJ2-1; a possible D gene is TRBD1 (5 bases). The CDR3 is 12 residues long. CDR1 is SGHTS, CDR2 YDEGEE, per germline. V lost 0 bases and J lost 11, with 9 bases in between. This chain's CDR3 is CASSLEGAKQFF. CDR3 coding DNA: TGTGCCAGCAGCTTGGAAGGGGCCAAGCAGTTCTTC.

V usage is TRBV9 and J usage is TRBJ2-7, with 8 bases aligning to TRBD1. CDR3 length: 15 amino acids. CDR1 and CDR2 (germline): SGDLS, YYNGEE. The ends lost 3 bases at V and 5 bases at J; junction bases unmatched: 10. CDR3 sequence (DNA): TGTGCCAGCAGCGCGGAAGGACAGGGTTTCCACGAGCAGTACTTC. Translated, it gives CASSAEGQGFHEQYF.

This clonotype was recorded many times. The chain carries TRBV4-1 and TRBJ2-1, with TRBD2 identical over 7 bases. Germline V gene sequence: CDR1 MGHRA, CDR2 YSYEKL. This CDR3 region has 15 residues. V gave up 4 bases and J gave up 8 bases; unmatched junction bases: 11. CDR3 in amino acids: CASSRGLEASDEQFF. The DNA for the CDR3 is TGCGCCAGCAGCCGCGGACTAGAGGCGTCCGATGAGCAGTTCTTC.

With regard to this clonotype: A much larger clonotype is one base distant, so this may be a read error. The chain recombines TRBV15 with TRBJ1-1; D is unclear. The CDR3 has 13 amino acids. The germline V and J ends were trimmed by 3 bases and 6 bases, with 11 bases remaining between them. Germline lookup yields CDR1 LNHNV and CDR2 YYDKDF (reference sequence). CDR3 in amino acids: CATSRPGSAEAFF. As DNA, the CDR3 is TGTGCCACCAGCAGGCCGGGTTCGGCTGAAGCTTTCTTT.

This clonotype was counted many times. The genes are TRBV30 and TRBJ2-7; 7 nucleotides match TRBD1. J was trimmed by 3 bases and V by 8 bases; bases with no gene match: 4. The CDR3 has 11 amino acids. Germline V gives CDR1 GTSNPN, CDR2 SVGIG (reference sequence). The DNA of the CDR3 is TGTGCCCGCAGGGACAGCTACGAGCAGTACTTC. It encodes CARRDSYEQYF. Filled out from reference TRBV30 and TRBJ2-7, the complete variable domain reads SQTIHQWPATLVQPVGSPLSLECTVEGTSNPNLYWYRQAAGRGLQLLFYSVGIGQISSEVPQNLSASRPQDRQFILSSKKLLLSDSGFYLCARRDSYEQYFGPGTRLTVT.

This clonotype was counted many times. The CDR3 DNA follows: TGCGCCAGCAGCCAAGCTACACCTTACGAGCAGTACTTC. Protein: CASSQATPYEQYF. The chain links TRBV4-1 to TRBJ2-7; no reliable D call. There are 13 residues in the CDR3. Trimming took off 1 base at V and 4 bases at J, with 8 bases between the two ends. Germline lookup yields CDR1 MGHRA and CDR2 YSYEKL.

Worth noting for this clonotype: One base away lies a much larger clone, so this may be a sequencing read error. V and J are TRBV12-3 or TRBV12-4 and TRBJ2-3; D not certain. The better agreement between TRBJ1-5 and the DNA end casts doubt on the J call. The CDR3 is made up of 18 amino acids. The CDR3, as DNA: TGTGCCAGCAGTGGACTAGCGGGAGGGTATGCTGGCACAGATACGCAGCATTTT. Translation: CASSGLAGGYAGTDTQHF.

This clonotype showed up many times. The V call is TRBV4-2, the J call TRBJ2-1; D unclear. V was shortened by 1 base and J by 6 bases, with 13 bases between the two germline ends. The CDR3 extends over 15 amino acids. The germline V gene encodes CDR1 LGHNA and CDR2 YNFKEQ. In DNA, the CDR3 is TGTGCCAGCAGCCAAGGCCGAGAGCGAATCAATGAGCAGTTCTTC. Protein sequence: CASSQGRERINEQFF.

This clonotype was counted between two and nine times. The J gene is TRBJ2-7, the V gene TRBV6-5; D might be TRBD2 (6 bases). The germline V gene has CDR1 MNHEY and CDR2 SVGAGI. The CDR3 is 11 residues long. Trimming pared 7 bases from V and 5 bases from J, leaving 9 bases between. Here the CDR3 DNA reads TGTGCCAGCATGGGAGGCGACGAGCAGTACTTC. Protein product: CASMGGDEQYF.

This clonotype was counted ten times or more. The V gene is TRBV6-1, the J gene TRBJ2-2; no clear D gene. This CDR3 comprises 14 residues. V gave up 4 bases and J gave up 7 bases, with 13 bases separating them. CDR1 and CDR2 from the germline V gene are MNHNS and SASEGT. CDR3 residues: CASSASHLGGELFF. The CDR3 nucleotides read TGTGCCAGCAGTGCATCACACTTGGGCGGGGAGCTGTTTTTT.

In the case of this clonotype: One junction end does not reproduce the germline sequence, and a read error may be involved. This chain connects TRBV11-2 to TRBJ2-7; D uncertain. The germline gives CDR1 SGHAT, CDR2 FQNNGV. The CDR3 totals 13 residues. The CDR3 sequence: CASRILERHEQHF. CDR3 DNA sequence: TGTGCCAGCAGAATCCTAGAGAGACACGAGCAGCACTTC.

A remark on this clonotype: A junction boundary mismatches the germline segment, possibly from a read error. The chain combines TRBV15 with TRBJ2-1; 10 bases map to TRBD2. Germline values: CDR1 LNHNV, CDR2 YYDKDF (reference sequence). The CDR3 contains 19 residues. The CDR3 loop reads CTTRGTSDTPRSSYNEQFF. The CDR3 DNA follows: TGTACCACCAGGGGGACTAGCGATACACCCAGGAGCTCCTACAATGAGCAGTTCTTC.

This clonotype was seen at least ten times. DNA of the CDR3: TGCAGTGCTAGAGATCTTCCAGGAGGGCCAAGAACCGGGGAGCTGTTTTTT. The encoded protein is CSARDLPGGPRTGELFF. The rearrangement joins TRBV20-1 to TRBJ2-2; D possibly corresponds to TRBD2 (6 bases). In germline, CDR1 is DFQATT, CDR2 SNEGSKA (reference sequence). V was trimmed by 0 bases and J by 5 bases, leaving 19 bases between them. This CDR3 has 17 amino acids.

The chain has TRBV19 and TRBJ2-1; 8 bases are shared with TRBD2. V shed 2 bases and J 9 bases; nucleotides not matched to a gene: 6. The germline gives CDR1 LNHDA, CDR2 SQIVND (reference sequence). CDR3 length equals 14 residues. In DNA, the CDR3 is TGTGCCAGTAGTATATCACTAGCGGACACTGAGCAGTTCTTC. Amino acids: CASSISLADTEQFF. Full variable domain (missing parts from reference TRBV19 and TRBJ2-1): DGGITQSPKYLFRKEGQNVTLSCEQNLNHDAMYWYRQDPGQGLRLIYYSQIVNDFQKGDIAEGYSVSREKKESFPLTVTSAQKNPTAFYLCASSISLADTEQFFGPGTRLTVL.

In the case of this clonotype: This sequence may be a read error, since a much larger clone differs from it by one base. The J gene is TRBJ2-7, the V gene TRBV7-8; D call uncertain. This CDR3 comprises 12 residues. From germline, CDR1 is SGHVS and CDR2 FQNEAQ. V gave up 5 bases and J gave up 6 bases, with 11 bases separating them. CDR3 protein: CASSHVGSEQYF. The CDR3 DNA sequence: TGTGCCAGCAGCCACGTAGGAAGCGAGCAGTACTTC.